The source of this T cell receptor (beta chain) is a study of shared clonotypes between healthy human individuals. Points from the study as a whole: Donor scarcity curtailed the genetic and exposure-history diversity represented herein. Shared clonotypes: 4.5% to 5% naive CD4, about 3.3% naive CD8, 2% to 2.5% memory CD4, 0.35% to 0.5% memory CD8.

With 8 bases removed from V and 14 bases from J, the gap between germline ends came to 16 bases. The germline gives CDR1 LNHDA, CDR2 SQIVND (reference sequence). This CDR3 is built from 11 residues. It was at deep level that the assay was run. Every subset's genomic DNA went evenly onto several immunoSEQ plates. Assay: immunoSEQ multiplex PCR; the TCRdb copy retains only in-frame clones and omits some. The repertoire holds 560,000 or so clones, with roughly 96% as singletons. On this clone itself: Its antigen is undetermined.

CD45RO-negative CD8 cells positively selected for CCR7 made up the naive population, which excluded terminally differentiated effector memory CD45RA+ cells. The source is a woman aged 25 to 45 in good health. Sequencing was carried out using naive CD8+ T cells sorted from blood. J is TRBJ2-1 and V is TRBV19; D unresolved. The CDR3 region has the DNA TGTGCCAGTTCCTACGGAATATGGGAGTTCTTC. Translation gives CASSYGIWEFF.